Each of the 29 T cell receptor beta chains below was sequenced from the same sample in a study of technical replicates of blood from a few donors. Libraries were prepared by immunoSEQ multiplex PCR; TCRdb keeps only in-frame clonotypes and omits some of them. The data show around 79,000 clones, approximately 92% seen once. Sample: T cells isolated from PBMCs. The source is a human donor in good health. Some clones in this sample may be carry-over from other donors' samples.

The chain is built from TRBV11-2 and TRBJ2-7, with D tentatively TRBD1 (6 bases). The CDR3 is 15 amino acids. V was trimmed by 7 bases and J by 2 bases, leaving 18 bases between them. Germline V CDR1 and CDR2: SGHAT, FQNNGV. The CDR3 DNA is TGTGCCAGCACCAAATTGACAGGACGCACCTACGAGCAGTACTTC. Translating it yields CASTKLTGRTYEQYF.

The CDR3 loop reads CASSITGLCLNTEAFF. CDR3 nucleotides: TGTGCCAGCAGCATAACAGGGTTATGTTTGAACACTGAAGCTTTCTTT. The V and J genes are TRBV21-1 and TRBJ1-1; the table gives TRBD1 as D, unverified against the DNA. TRBV21-1 is annotated as a pseudogene. The CDR3 is made up of 16 amino acids.

The rearrangement links TRBV7-2 to TRBJ1-2, with D tentatively TRBD1 (5 bases). CDR1 is SGHTA and CDR2 is FQGNSA in the germline V gene. Trimming removed 4 bases at V and 4 bases at J, with 10 bases between. This CDR3 is 13 amino acids long. In DNA form, the CDR3 reads TGTGCCAGCAGCTCTACAGGTGCCTATGGCTACACCTTC. Protein sequence: CASSSTGAYGYTF.

The chain combines TRBV6-1 with TRBJ2-7; D call uncertain. V was pared by 8 bases and J by 0 bases, with 14 bases between. The length of the CDR3 is 14 residues. CDR1 is MNHNS and CDR2 is SASEGT in the germline V gene. The CDR3 loop is CASPPSPGSYEQYF. The CDR3 DNA is TGTGCCAGCCCCCCGTCACCAGGCTCCTACGAGCAGTACTTC.

V and J are TRBV15 and TRBJ2-2; TRBD2 is a possible D gene (6 bases). Germline CDR1 is LNHNV and CDR2 is YYDKDF (reference sequence). The CDR3 runs to 18 residues. With 0 bases removed from V and 8 bases from J, the gap between germline ends came to 22 bases. The CDR3: CATSREGLYQSGVGELFF. CDR3 DNA sequence: TGTGCCACCAGCAGAGAAGGGTTATACCAATCGGGGGTTGGGGAGCTGTTTTTT.

This chain connects TRBV11-2 to TRBJ2-1; D possibly corresponds to TRBD1 (6 bases). The CDR3 covers 15 residues. The germline CDR1 and CDR2 sequences are SGHAT and FQNNGV. The ends were cut back, 5 bases at V and 6 bases at J, with 17 bases in the middle. CDR3 DNA sequence: TGTGCCAGCAGCCCTAGACAGGATCGGCTCAATGAGCAGTTCTTC. Its translation: CASSPRQDRLNEQFF.

The chain uses TRBV19 and TRBJ2-1; weak D call: TRBD1 (5 bases). The CDR3 covers 15 residues. CDR1 and CDR2 from the germline V gene are LNHDA and SQIVND (reference sequence). The V end was cut by 3 bases, the J end by 3 bases, with 12 bases between. CDR3 in amino acids: CASSMQGPIYNEQFF. The CDR3 DNA is TGTGCCAGTAGTATGCAGGGCCCTATCTACAATGAGCAGTTCTTC.

The chain couples TRBV4-1 to TRBJ2-7; 8 bases map to TRBD2. J gave up 2 bases and V 0 bases, and 9 bases lay outside the gene matches. CDR3 length: 17 amino acids. Germline loops: CDR1 MGHRA, CDR2 YSYEKL. CDR3 protein: CASSQEPPAGATYEQYF. The DNA for the CDR3 is TGCGCCAGCAGCCAAGAACCTCCAGCGGGAGCAACCTACGAGCAGTACTTC.

The chain recombines TRBV18 with TRBJ1-5; D is perhaps TRBD1 (6 bases). This CDR3 is 14 amino acids long. The ends were cut back, 6 bases at V and 5 bases at J, with 14 bases in the middle. Germline CDR1 and CDR2: KGHSH and LQKENI. CDR3 bases: TGTGCCAGCTCTATTACAGGGTTGGATCAGCCCCAGCATTTT. This encodes CASSITGLDQPQHF.

The genes are TRBV5-1 and TRBJ1-4; 8 positions match TRBD1. The CDR3 is made up of 13 amino acids. V was clipped by 6 bases and J by 5 bases; unmatched bases: 3. Looked up from germline, CDR1 is SGHRS and CDR2 is YFSETQ. CDR3 protein: CASTGQGNEKLFF. The CDR3 DNA reads as TGCGCCAGCACCGGACAGGGAAATGAAAAACTGTTTTTT.

The chain links TRBV9 to TRBJ1-5; possible D gene TRBD1, 6 bases. Per the germline V gene, CDR1 is SGDLS and CDR2 is YYNGEE. V was clipped by 3 bases and J by 3 bases, with 10 bases between them. CDR3 length: 14 amino acids. The CDR3 sequence: CASSGGTYNQPQHF. In DNA form, the CDR3 reads TGTGCCAGCAGCGGAGGGACATACAATCAGCCCCAGCATTTT.

This chain links TRBV4-1 with TRBJ2-1; 8 nucleotides line up with TRBD2. Germline V gene lookup returns CDR1 MGHRA and CDR2 YSYEKL. The CDR3 is made up of 17 amino acids. J was trimmed by 4 bases and V by 1 base; bases with no gene match: 9. CDR3 coding DNA: TGCGCCAGCAGCCAAGGTCCAAGCGGGAGTGATTACAATGAGCAGTTCTTC. Amino acid sequence: CASSQGPSGSDYNEQFF.

The chain employs TRBV6-1 and TRBJ2-7; D unresolved. Germline CDR1 and CDR2: MNHNS and SASEGT. Trimming took off 3 bases at V and 4 bases at J, with 10 bases between the two ends. CDR3 length: 13 residues. The CDR3 bases are TGTGCCAGCAGTGACGGCGGTCGTTACGAGCAGTACTTC. Encoded protein: CASSDGGRYEQYF.

This chain connects TRBV7-9 to TRBJ2-7; D is possibly TRBD1 (6 bases). The CDR3 has 12 amino acids. Germline lookup yields CDR1 SEHNR and CDR2 FQNEAQ (reference sequence). V lost 5 bases and J 6 bases, leaving 11 bases between the germline ends. CDR3 bases: TGTGCCAGCAGCCCACAGGGTGGCGAGCAGTACTTC. Its protein is CASSPQGGEQYF.

This clone was picked up one time. The rearrangement links TRBV4-1 to TRBJ1-1; D may be TRBD1 (5 bases). This CDR3 comprises 14 residues. Germline V gives CDR1 MGHRA, CDR2 YSYEKL. The germline V and J ends were trimmed by 4 bases and 1 base, with 10 bases remaining between them. CDR3 sequence (DNA): TGCGCCAGCAGCCGAGGAGGGGAGAACACTGAAGCTTTCTTT. It specifies CASSRGGENTEAFF.

The J gene is TRBJ2-2, the V gene TRBV2; TRBD1 matches 9 bases. The junction had 4 bases not matched to a gene; V was cut back by 7 bases and J by 7 bases. The CDR3 spans 13 residues. Germline lookup yields CDR1 SNHLY and CDR2 FYNNEI. This CDR3 reads CASTGQGIGELFF. Here the CDR3 DNA reads TGTGCCAGCACTGGACAGGGGATCGGGGAGCTGTTTTTT.

The rearrangement joins TRBV4-1 to TRBJ1-1; D gene unclear. This CDR3 region has 15 residues. CDR1 and CDR2 (germline): MGHRA, YSYEKL. Trimming took 1 base from V and 0 from J, leaving 9 bases between them. The DNA of the CDR3 is TGCGCCAGCAGCCAAGGGTATGAGATGAACACTGAAGCTTTCTTT. The encoded protein is CASSQGYEMNTEAFF.

The rearrangement joins TRBV5-4 to TRBJ2-7; D unresolved. The CDR3 totals 13 residues. From germline, CDR1 is SGHNT and CDR2 YYREEE (reference sequence). V lost 0 bases and J lost 2, with 6 bases in between. The CDR3 DNA is TGTGCCAGCAGCTTGGAACCAGCCTACGAGCAGTACTTC. It is translated as CASSLEPAYEQYF.

This clone was counted only a few times. The chain has TRBV29-1 and TRBJ1-1, with 9 bases fitting TRBD1. The J segment lost 4 bases and the V segment lost 4 bases, leaving 7 bases of the junction unmatched. Germline V lookup: CDR1 SQVTM, CDR2 ANQGSEA. CDR3 size: 14 residues. CDR3 amino acids: CSVGSRTGVTEAFF. In nucleotides, the CDR3 is TGCAGCGTTGGAAGTCGGACAGGGGTCACTGAAGCTTTCTTT.

The chain uses TRBV11-2 and TRBJ2-3; D remains ambiguous. Deletions cut 5 bases from V and 4 bases from J, with 7 bases between. The CDR3 loop spans 12 amino acids. The germline V gene encodes CDR1 SGHAT and CDR2 FQNNGV. CDR3 loop: CASSPTADTQYF. CDR3 in DNA: TGTGCCAGCAGCCCCACGGCAGATACGCAGTATTTT.

This clone was seen more than once but under ten times. The rearrangement links TRBV30 to TRBJ1-1, with a weak D call TRBD1 (6 bases). The germline V gene has CDR1 GTSNPN and CDR2 SVGIG (reference sequence). This CDR3 contains 13 residues. The CDR3 is CALLGTPNTEAFF. CDR3 DNA sequence: TGTGCTTTACTTGGGACACCCAACACTGAAGCTTTCTTT.

V gene TRBV11-2 combines with J gene TRBJ1-5; D gene uncertain. Trimming took 1 base from V and 7 from J, leaving 5 bases between them. Germline CDR1 SGHAT, CDR2 FQNNGV. The CDR3 runs 12 residues. The CDR3, as DNA: TGTGCCAGCAGCTTAGGCGGACAGCCCCAGCATTTT. Translating it yields CASSLGGQPQHF. Full variable domain (outside the CDR3, taken from reference TRBV11-2 and TRBJ1-5): EAGVAQSPRYKIIEKRQSVAFWCNPISGHATLYWYQQILGQGPKLLIQFQNNGVVDDSQLPKDRFSAERLKGVDSTLKIQPAKLEDSAVYLCASSLGGQPQHFGDGTRLSIL.

This rearrangement joins TRBV19 to TRBJ1-5, with D unclear. Germline assignment: CDR1 LNHDA and CDR2 SQIVND (reference sequence). V lost 7 bases and J lost 7, with 23 bases in between. CDR3 size: 16 residues. Here the CDR3 DNA reads TGTGCCAGTACCACTCCCGGGGATGCTTCGGGCCAGCCCCAGCATTTT. It yields the protein CASTTPGDASGQPQHF.

The chain uses TRBV6-5 and TRBJ2-2; D perhaps matches TRBD1 (5 bases). The germline V gene encodes CDR1 MNHEY and CDR2 SVGAGI. V was cut by 2 bases and J by 1 base, with 8 bases left in between. The CDR3 has 15 residues. The CDR3 sequence is CASSYGAENTGELFF. The CDR3 DNA is TGTGCCAGCAGTTACGGGGCGGAGAACACCGGGGAGCTGTTTTTT.

This clone has a single count. The rearrangement uses TRBV5-6 and TRBJ1-5, with D possibly matching TRBD1 (5 bases). Germline assignment: CDR1 SGHDT and CDR2 YYEEEE. CDR3 length: 16 amino acids. Between the trimmed V and J ends, which lost 4 bases and 4 bases, there was a span of 18 bases. The CDR3 loop reads CASSTLGLTENQPQHF. In DNA, the CDR3 is TGTGCCAGCAGCACTCTGGGGCTTACAGAAAATCAGCCCCAGCATTTT.

The chain combines TRBV9 with TRBJ1-2, with a weak D call TRBD1 (6 bases). This CDR3 comprises 15 residues. Germline values: CDR1 SGDLS, CDR2 YYNGEE. V lost 3 bases and J 0 bases, leaving 12 bases between the germline ends. The CDR3 coding sequence is TGTGCCAGCAGCGGACACAGGGTAGCTAACTATGGCTACACCTTC. Protein product: CASSGHRVANYGYTF. Together with reference TRBV9 and TRBJ1-2, the CDR3 gives the full variable domain: DSGVTQTPKHLITATGQRVTLRCSPRSGDLSVYWYQQSLDQGLQFLIQYYNGEERAKGNILERFSAQQFPDLHSELNLSSLELGDSALYFCASSGHRVANYGYTFGSGTRLTVV.

This rearrangement joins TRBV11-1 to TRBJ1-2; TRBD1 might be the D (5 bases). The CDR3 sequence is 16 residues long. V lost 0 bases to trimming and J lost 5 bases, with 16 bases between them. Germline assignment: CDR1 SGHAT and CDR2 FQDESV (reference sequence). The CDR3 sequence: CASSLAPAGNMYGYTF. The CDR3 DNA is TGTGCCAGCAGCTTAGCGCCTGCAGGGAATATGTATGGCTACACCTTC. The full variable domain, in which reference TRBV11-1 and TRBJ1-2 provide the parts outside the CDR3, is EAEVAQSPRYKITEKSQAVAFWCDPISGHATLYWYRQILGQGPELLVQFQDESVVDDSQLPKDRFSAERLKGVDSTLKIQPAELGDSAMYLCASSLAPAGNMYGYTFGSGTRLTVV.

This rearrangement joins TRBV10-3 to TRBJ2-5; TRBD2 matches 8 bases. The junction had 7 bases not matched to a gene; V was cut back by 6 bases and J by 1 base. Germline CDR1 and CDR2: ENHRY and SYGVKD. This CDR3 spans 15 amino acids. The CDR3 loop is CAIRSASGSQETQYF. As DNA, the CDR3 is TGTGCCATCAGATCCGCCAGCGGGAGCCAAGAGACCCAGTACTTC.

The V gene is TRBV6-1, the J gene TRBJ2-7; 9 bases fit TRBD1. CDR3 length: 15 residues. Germline trimming cut 8 bases from V and 3 bases from J; bases unmatched to any gene: 11. Germline CDR1 is MNHNS and CDR2 is SASEGT. DNA of the CDR3: TGTGCCAGCTCCATGGACAGGGGAACCTACTACGAGCAGTACTTC. This translates into CASSMDRGTYYEQYF.